A selection of T cell receptor beta chains follows, all from one sample in a study of CD8 T cells in Susac syndrome. TCRdb re-analysed the immunoSEQ multiplex PCR reads in MiXCR, keeping a single row per CDR3 protein. This sample yields 150,000 to 200,000 distinct CDR3 sequences, of which roughly 90% are seen a single time; 0.085% to 0.09% belongs to the top ten. The sample consisted of CD4+ T cells from PBMCs. The receptor set was obtained from a human donor with Susac syndrome. Each CDR3 is given with its conserved first and last residue. A D gene is named only where the DNA matches it firmly. Not all rows give a size; the values are once, few, many and, for expanded clones, a class.

abundance: -
d_gene: -
len: 14
v_gene: TRBV28
j_gene: TRBJ2-1
CDR3aa: CASSQTDGNNEQFF
CDR3nt: TGTGCCAGCAGTCAAACCGACGGGAACAATGAGCAGTTCTTC

abundance: -
d_gene: -
len: 12
v_gene: TRBV20-1
j_gene: TRBJ2-5
CDR3aa: CSARTDQETQYF
CDR3nt: TGCAGTGCCCGGACGGATCAAGAGACCCAGTACTTC

abundance: -
d_gene: TRBD1
len: 14
v_gene: TRBV12-3/TRBV12-4
j_gene: TRBJ1-5
CDR3aa: CASSPGQGSQPQHF
CDR3nt: TGTGCCAGCAGTCCCGGACAGGGGAGTCAGCCCCAGCATTTT

abundance: -
d_gene: TRBD1
len: 12
v_gene: TRBV5-8
j_gene: TRBJ2-1
CDR3aa: CASSRDRDEQFF
CDR3nt: TGTGCCAGCAGCCGGGACAGGGACGAGCAGTTCTTC

abundance: once
d_gene: -
len: 17
v_gene: TRBV6-2/TRBV6-3
j_gene: TRBJ1-1
CDR3aa: CASSYSSGNSMNTEAFF
CDR3nt: TGTGCCAGCAGTTATTCAAGTGGTAATTCAATGAACACTGAAGCTTTCTTT

abundance: -
d_gene: -
len: 13
v_gene: TRBV7-2
j_gene: TRBJ2-3
CDR3aa: CASSQRGSDTQYF
CDR3nt: TGTGCCAGCAGCCAGCGAGGTTCGGATACGCAGTATTTT

abundance: -
d_gene: -
len: 12
v_gene: TRBV3-1
j_gene: TRBJ2-1
CDR3aa: CASSTTANEQFF
CDR3nt: TGTGCCAGCAGCACCACCGCGAATGAGCAGTTCTTC

abundance: -
d_gene: TRBD2
len: 18
v_gene: TRBV11-3
j_gene: TRBJ2-5
CDR3aa: CASSSGLAGGPGRETQYF
CDR3nt: TGTGCCAGCAGCTCGGGACTAGCGGGGGGGCCGGGTCGGGAGACCCAGTACTTC

abundance: -
d_gene: -
len: 14
v_gene: TRBV3-1
j_gene: TRBJ2-1
CDR3aa: CASSLTDSYNEQFF
CDR3nt: TGTGCCAGCAGCCTAACAGACTCCTACAATGAGCAGTTCTTC

abundance: -
d_gene: -
len: 15
v_gene: TRBV5-1
j_gene: TRBJ2-3
CDR3aa: CASSLVGYLTDTQYF
CDR3nt: TGCGCCAGCAGCTTGGTCGGGTACCTCACAGATACGCAGTATTTT

abundance: -
d_gene: -
len: 14
v_gene: TRBV7-6
j_gene: TRBJ1-4
CDR3aa: CASSLVDSNEKLFF
CDR3nt: TGTGCCAGCAGCTTAGTTGACAGCAATGAAAAACTGTTTTTT

abundance: -
d_gene: -
len: 14
v_gene: TRBV2
j_gene: TRBJ1-6
CDR3aa: CASTGSVANSPLHF
CDR3nt: TGTGCCAGCACCGGGAGCGTGGCTAATTCACCCCTCCACTTT

abundance: -
d_gene: -
len: 15
v_gene: TRBV24-1
j_gene: TRBJ2-1
CDR3aa: CATSETSGTYNEQFF
CDR3nt: TGTGCCACCAGTGAAACCTCCGGGACTTACAATGAGCAGTTCTTC

abundance: -
d_gene: TRBD1
len: 15
v_gene: TRBV27
j_gene: TRBJ1-2
CDR3aa: CASSYSGTGGNGYTF
CDR3nt: TGTGCCAGCAGTTATTCCGGGACAGGGGGCAATGGCTACACCTTC

abundance: -
d_gene: -
len: 15
v_gene: TRBV2
j_gene: TRBJ2-2
CDR3aa: CASSEQAVNTGELFF
CDR3nt: TGTGCCAGCAGTGAGCAGGCAGTTAACACCGGGGAGCTGTTTTTT

abundance: once
d_gene: -
len: 14
v_gene: TRBV28
j_gene: TRBJ2-3
CDR3aa: CASSLSQGADTQYF
CDR3nt: TGTGCCAGCAGTTTATCACAGGGTGCAGATACGCAGTATTTT

abundance: -
d_gene: -
len: 15
v_gene: TRBV3-1
j_gene: TRBJ1-2
CDR3aa: CASSQGYDPNYGYTF
CDR3nt: TGTGCCAGCAGCCAAGGCTATGACCCTAACTATGGCTACACCTTC

abundance: -
d_gene: TRBD2
len: 17
v_gene: TRBV4-1
j_gene: TRBJ2-1
CDR3aa: CASSHLSGGGSYNEQFF
CDR3nt: TGCGCCAGCAGCCACCTTAGCGGGGGGGGTTCCTACAATGAGCAGTTCTTC

abundance: -
d_gene: -
len: 15
v_gene: TRBV5-1
j_gene: TRBJ1-1
CDR3aa: CASSLAWGVNTEAFF
CDR3nt: TGCGCCAGCAGCTTGGCCTGGGGAGTGAACACTGAAGCTTTCTTT

abundance: once
d_gene: TRBD1
len: 11
v_gene: TRBV10-1
j_gene: TRBJ1-1
CDR3aa: CASSRDRVAFF
CDR3nt: TGCGCCAGCAGTAGAGACAGGGTAGCTTTCTTT

abundance: -
d_gene: -
len: 14
v_gene: TRBV5-1
j_gene: TRBJ2-1
CDR3aa: CARYGPCSYNEQFF
CDR3nt: TGCGCCAGATACGGACCATGCTCCTACAATGAGCAGTTCTTC

abundance: -
d_gene: TRBD1
len: 13
v_gene: TRBV7-9
j_gene: TRBJ2-5
CDR3aa: CASSRQGAETQYF
CDR3nt: TGTGCCAGCAGTCGACAGGGGGCGGAGACCCAGTACTTC

abundance: once
d_gene: TRBD2
len: 18
v_gene: TRBV20-1
j_gene: TRBJ2-3
CDR3aa: CSASGLAGAPTSTDTQYF
CDR3nt: TGCAGTGCCTCCGGTCTAGCGGGGGCCCCGACTAGCACAGATACGCAGTATTTT

abundance: -
d_gene: -
len: 18
v_gene: TRBV20-1
j_gene: TRBJ2-6
CDR3aa: CSARELEQVLSGANVLTF
CDR3nt: TGCAGTGCTAGAGAATTAGAACAGGTACTCTCTGGGGCCAACGTCCTGACTTTC

abundance: -
d_gene: -
len: 13
v_gene: TRBV9
j_gene: TRBJ2-3
CDR3aa: CASSVVARDTQYF
CDR3nt: TGTGCCAGCAGCGTAGTAGCTCGGGATACGCAGTATTTT

abundance: -
d_gene: -
len: 17
v_gene: TRBV5-1
j_gene: TRBJ1-1
CDR3aa: CASSLGSGATLLSEAFF
CDR3nt: TGCGCCAGCAGCTTGGGGTCCGGGGCCACCCTTCTTTCTGAAGCTTTCTTT

abundance: once
d_gene: -
len: 13
v_gene: TRBV6-5
j_gene: TRBJ1-2
CDR3aa: CASSYSLNRAKTF
CDR3nt: TGTGCCAGCAGTTACTCCCTTAACCGGGCTAAGACCTTC

abundance: few
d_gene: -
len: 15
v_gene: TRBV10-3
j_gene: TRBJ1-5
CDR3aa: CAISAVWGTNQPQHF
CDR3nt: TGTGCCATCAGTGCTGTGTGGGGGACCAATCAGCCCCAGCATTTT

abundance: once
d_gene: -
len: 12
v_gene: TRBV29-1
j_gene: TRBJ1-1
CDR3aa: CSAATGDTEAFF
CDR3nt: TGCAGCGCTGCTACCGGGGACACTGAAGCTTTCTTT

abundance: -
d_gene: -
len: 13
v_gene: TRBV3-1
j_gene: TRBJ1-5
CDR3aa: CASSKQRDQPQHF
CDR3nt: TGTGCCAGCAGCAAACAGAGAGATCAGCCCCAGCATTTT

abundance: -
d_gene: -
len: 12
v_gene: TRBV12-3/TRBV12-4
j_gene: TRBJ1-1
CDR3aa: CASSIIGFKAFF
CDR3nt: TGTGCCAGCAGTATAATCGGCTTTAAAGCTTTCTTT

abundance: once
d_gene: -
len: 14
v_gene: TRBV5-1
j_gene: TRBJ2-2
CDR3aa: CASSSRSKTGELFF
CDR3nt: TGCGCCAGCAGCTCGCGTTCCAAAACCGGGGAGCTGTTTTTT

abundance: -
d_gene: TRBD2
len: 14
v_gene: TRBV24-1
j_gene: TRBJ2-3
CDR3aa: CATSPSGYSDTQYF
CDR3nt: TGTGCCACGAGCCCTAGCGGGTACTCAGATACGCAGTATTTT

abundance: -
d_gene: -
len: 12
v_gene: TRBV29-1
j_gene: TRBJ1-1
CDR3aa: CSANGWNTEAFF
CDR3nt: TGCAGCGCAAACGGGTGGAACACTGAAGCTTTCTTT

abundance: -
d_gene: -
len: 20
v_gene: TRBV6-5
j_gene: TRBJ2-4
CDR3aa: CASSYQTTSTTRGNKNIQYF
CDR3nt: TGTGCCAGCAGTTACCAAACGACCTCTACTACCCGGGGAAACAAAAACATTCAGTACTTC

abundance: once
d_gene: -
len: 16
v_gene: TRBV7-2
j_gene: TRBJ1-3
CDR3aa: CASSLLDSGAGNTIYF
CDR3nt: TGTGCCAGCAGCTTATTAGACTCAGGGGCTGGAAACACCATATATTTT

abundance: -
d_gene: -
len: 16
v_gene: TRBV4-2
j_gene: TRBJ2-7
CDR3aa: CASSQDLGTSVGEQYF
CDR3nt: TGTGCCAGCAGCCAAGATTTAGGGACATCCGTCGGGGAGCAGTACTTC

abundance: -
d_gene: TRBD2
len: 15
v_gene: TRBV28
j_gene: TRBJ2-7
CDR3aa: CASAFPSGRKYEQYF
CDR3nt: TGTGCCAGCGCGTTCCCGAGCGGGAGGAAGTACGAGCAGTACTTC

abundance: -
d_gene: -
len: 16
v_gene: TRBV7-2
j_gene: TRBJ1-4
CDR3aa: CASSPLALATNEKLFF
CDR3nt: TGTGCCAGCAGCCCTCTAGCACTTGCAACTAATGAAAAACTGTTTTTT

abundance: -
d_gene: TRBD1
len: 14
v_gene: TRBV5-1
j_gene: TRBJ2-5
CDR3aa: CASSSGQGQETQYF
CDR3nt: TGCGCCAGCAGCTCGGGACAGGGACAAGAGACCCAGTACTTC

abundance: -
d_gene: TRBD2
len: 14
v_gene: TRBV7-9
j_gene: TRBJ2-3
CDR3aa: CASSFRDYTDTQYF
CDR3nt: TGTGCCAGCAGCTTCCGGGACTACACAGATACGCAGTATTTT

abundance: once
d_gene: -
len: 12
v_gene: TRBV11-2
j_gene: TRBJ1-6
CDR3aa: CASSPTNSPLHF
CDR3nt: TGTGCCAGCAGCCCGACAAATTCACCCCTCCACTTT

abundance: -
d_gene: TRBD2
len: 15
v_gene: TRBV11-2
j_gene: TRBJ2-7
CDR3aa: CASSYDVAGGREQYF
CDR3nt: TGTGCCAGCAGTTACGACGTAGCGGGGGGGAGAGAGCAGTACTTC

abundance: -
d_gene: -
len: 15
v_gene: TRBV12-5
j_gene: TRBJ1-6
CDR3aa: CASGPGGPLSSPLHF
CDR3nt: TGTGCTAGTGGCCCGGGGGGGCCCCTTTCCTCACCCCTCCACTTT

abundance: -
d_gene: TRBD2
len: 15
v_gene: TRBV5-1
j_gene: TRBJ2-7
CDR3aa: CASSPAGEPKYEQYF
CDR3nt: TGCGCCAGCAGCCCTGCGGGGGAGCCGAAGTACGAGCAGTACTTC

abundance: -
d_gene: TRBD1
len: 16
v_gene: TRBV7-3
j_gene: TRBJ2-3
CDR3aa: CASSPTGGSGTDTQYF
CDR3nt: TGTGCCAGCAGCCCTACAGGGGGGAGCGGCACAGATACGCAGTATTTT

abundance: -
d_gene: -
len: 14
v_gene: TRBV18
j_gene: TRBJ2-7
CDR3aa: CASSPTQSSYEQYF
CDR3nt: TGTGCCAGCTCACCGACTCAGAGCTCCTACGAGCAGTACTTC

abundance: once
d_gene: -
len: 15
v_gene: TRBV9
j_gene: TRBJ1-4
CDR3aa: CASSVAEGMGEKLFF
CDR3nt: TGTGCCAGCAGCGTAGCTGAGGGAATGGGTGAAAAACTGTTTTTT

abundance: -
d_gene: TRBD2
len: 16
v_gene: TRBV9
j_gene: TRBJ2-5
CDR3aa: CASSVTSGSPPETQYF
CDR3nt: TGTGCCAGCAGCGTAACTAGCGGGAGTCCCCCAGAGACCCAGTACTTC

abundance: few
d_gene: -
len: 14
v_gene: TRBV19
j_gene: TRBJ1-2
CDR3aa: CASSQGRRDYGYTF
CDR3nt: TGTGCCAGTAGTCAGGGGCGGAGGGACTATGGCTACACCTTC

abundance: few
d_gene: -
len: 14
v_gene: TRBV6-1
j_gene: TRBJ2-7
CDR3aa: CASSPGQSSYEQYF
CDR3nt: TGTGCCAGCAGTCCCGGACAGAGCTCCTACGAGCAGTACTTC

abundance: -
d_gene: TRBD2
len: 16
v_gene: TRBV12-3/TRBV12-4
j_gene: TRBJ2-3
CDR3aa: CASSSLGLVPSDTQYF
CDR3nt: TGTGCCAGCAGTTCCCTGGGACTAGTACCGTCAGATACGCAGTATTTT

abundance: once
d_gene: -
len: 14
v_gene: TRBV9
j_gene: TRBJ2-1
CDR3aa: CASSVAETYNEQFF
CDR3nt: TGTGCCAGCAGCGTAGCGGAGACCTACAATGAGCAGTTCTTC

abundance: -
d_gene: -
len: 13
v_gene: TRBV2
j_gene: TRBJ2-3
CDR3aa: CASVMSFTDTQYF
CDR3nt: TGTGCCAGCGTCATGAGTTTCACAGATACGCAGTATTTT

abundance: -
d_gene: TRBD2
len: 13
v_gene: TRBV6-6
j_gene: TRBJ2-5
CDR3aa: CASLRGGGETQYF
CDR3nt: TGTGCCAGCCTACGGGGCGGGGGAGAGACCCAGTACTTC

abundance: -
d_gene: -
len: 15
v_gene: TRBV21-1
j_gene: TRBJ2-7
CDR3aa: CASPLSSKRKDEQYF
CDR3nt: TGTGCCAGCCCTCTCAGCAGCAAACGGAAGGACGAGCAGTACTTC

abundance: -
d_gene: TRBD1
len: 16
v_gene: TRBV3-1
j_gene: TRBJ1-4
CDR3aa: CASSRTTGQGDEKLFF
CDR3nt: TGTGCCAGCAGCCGCACAACCGGACAGGGGGATGAAAAACTGTTTTTT

abundance: once
d_gene: -
len: 15
v_gene: TRBV28
j_gene: TRBJ2-5
CDR3aa: CASSTWGRGEETQYF
CDR3nt: TGTGCCAGCAGTACTTGGGGTAGGGGAGAGGAGACCCAGTACTTC

abundance: -
d_gene: TRBD1
len: 16
v_gene: TRBV7-2
j_gene: TRBJ2-1
CDR3aa: CASSLHGQGSYNEQFF
CDR3nt: TGTGCCAGCAGTCTTCACGGACAGGGATCCTACAATGAGCAGTTCTTC